This section outlines one T cell receptor (beta chain) sequence together with its context. The target antigen is unknown. The table came from immunoSEQ multiplex PCR; TCRdb's copy has only in-frame clones and leaves some out. The sample gives about 870 clones, 65% to 80% of which show up once; around 27% is in the top ten. Germline V gene data show CDR1 as MNHEY and CDR2 as SMNVEV (reference sequence). Deletions cut 7 bases from V and 6 bases from J, with 9 bases between. This CDR3 has 12 residues. This record comes from a study of T cells after posttransplantation cyclophosphamide. Study-wide points: Recipient CMV seropositivity and CMV reactivation strongly tracked TRB clonality. Donor CD8+ memory clones often dominated recipient blood repertoires at later times.

This TCR came from a woman aged 45-59 years in good health and a related stem cell transplant donor. V is TRBV27 and J is TRBJ2-2; D is possibly TRBD1 (6 bases). The sequenced material came from memory CD8+ T cells sorted from blood. The CDR3 nucleotides are TGTGCCAGCACGAGGGGGTCCGGGGAGCTGTTTTTT. The encoded protein is CASTRGSGELFF.